This T cell receptor (beta chain) was retrieved from a study of radiation and T cells in renal cell carcinoma. Germline values: CDR1 MRHNA, CDR2 SNTAGT. Trimming cost V 0 bases and J 2 bases; bases outside gene matches: 3. The CDR3 consists of 16 residues. Time point described: blood 2 weeks post-SBRT. Treatment meaning: 15 Gy SBRT to primary tumor, nephrectomy 4 weeks later. After SBRT, blood was collected at 2 and 4 weeks, plus baseline. Assay: immunoSEQ multiplex PCR; the TCRdb copy retains only in-frame clones and omits some. Counted here are 60,000 to 65,000 clones, 70% to 80% occurring once; the ten biggest clones make up less than 7.5%.

The TCR comes from a man aged 60 to 75 with renal cell carcinoma. The sequences come from blood, collected from a patient whose treatment included radiotherapy and nephrectomy. The chain links TRBV6-4 to TRBJ2-7, with 11 bases identical to TRBD2. CDR3 in DNA: TGTGCCAGCAGTGACTCGGGGACTAGCGGTGCCTACGAGCAGTACGTC. Its translation: CASSDSGTSGAYEQYV.